This TCR beta chain was found in a study of CD8+CD57+ T cells in acquired aplastic anemia. As for the study in general: The sorted CD4+ and CD8+ cells yielded an average around 3.2 ug of DNA.

TCR beta VDJ combinations and CDR3 sequences were profiled from genomic DNA. TCRdb reprocessed the reads via MiXCR and lists one record per CDR3 protein. In the table there are around 200,000 distinct CDR3 sequences, roughly 65% of which are singletons. Flow cytometry had shown expanded CD8+CD57+ cells in the patients chosen for sequencing. There were no patients without severe acquired aplastic anemia. Patients were untreated when blood was sampled. The specimen sequenced was sorted CD4+, CD8+, or CD8+CD57+ T cells (not recorded which) from PBMCs. This clonotype originated in a human donor with aplastic anemia.

This chain's CDR3 is CASSPAGQALGANVLTF. Written as DNA, the CDR3 is TGTGCCAGCAGCCCCGCGGGCCAGGCCCTTGGGGCCAACGTCCTGACTTTC. The chain carries TRBV5-6 and TRBJ2-6, with TRBD2 as a possible D gene (5 bases). There are 17 residues in the CDR3. V lost 4 bases to trimming and J lost 3 bases, with 17 bases between them. The germline V gene encodes CDR1 SGHDT and CDR2 YYEEEE.